The rows below give T cell receptor beta chains drawn from one sample of a study of CD8+CD57+ T cells in acquired aplastic anemia. In TCRdb, the reads were re-called with MiXCR into one record per CDR3 protein. The sample yields about 190,000 distinct CDR3 sequences, around 47% seen once. The material sequenced was sorted CD4+, CD8+, or CD8+CD57+ T cells (not recorded which) from PBMCs. The receptors stem from a human donor with aplastic anemia. Both conserved end residues are part of each CDR3. The order of the fields is CDR3 protein, V gene, J gene.

CASSPDLAGGSEQYF	TRBV5-1	TRBJ2-7
CASSPRVAETQYF	TRBV11-3	TRBJ2-5
CASSQSGRTGGWQPQHF	TRBV7-9	TRBJ1-5
CATSRRGRETQYF	TRBV24-1	TRBJ2-5
CASSFGPGGYEQYF	TRBV11-2	TRBJ2-7
CLPGEGRSEKLFF	TRBV20-1	TRBJ1-4
CSVEPGQGNTEAFF	TRBV29-1	TRBJ1-1
CAISVLVNTGELFF	TRBV10-3	TRBJ2-2
CASSFHLRLTDTQYF	TRBV5-6	TRBJ2-3
CASSQGQTQETQYF	TRBV12-3/TRBV12-4	TRBJ2-5
CSARGRADTQYF	TRBV20-1	TRBJ2-3
CSARVWEREQYF	TRBV20-1	TRBJ2-7
CATSDLGAPTDTQYF	TRBV24-1	TRBJ2-3
CASSYADTEAFF	TRBV7-2	TRBJ1-1
CASSLVIGADQPQHF	TRBV5-6	TRBJ1-5
CASSFDSNTDTQYF	TRBV7-9	TRBJ2-3
CASSTSGRALGEQFF	TRBV3-1	TRBJ2-1
CASSPDKGPGETQCF	TRBV7-3	TRBJ2-5
CASSGSTHPYEQYF	TRBV2	TRBJ2-7
CASSLGFGTGGFQETQYF	TRBV7-9	TRBJ2-5
CASTRGGGSTDTQYF	TRBV11-3	TRBJ2-3
CASSEYRGGYEQYF	TRBV10-1	TRBJ2-7
CASSPIFRQGDYEQYF	TRBV11-2	TRBJ2-7
CASSADSGQGINIQYF	TRBV25-1	TRBJ2-4
CASRTGGANTIYF	TRBV19	TRBJ1-3
CARTTTDEKLFF	TRBV6-1	TRBJ1-4
CASTYRSGSYNEQFF	TRBV2	TRBJ2-1
CASSIGSGDNEQFF	TRBV11-3	TRBJ2-1
CASSLNPYEQYF	TRBV11-3	TRBJ2-7
CASGFDTGEQYF	TRBV12-5	TRBJ2-7
CSVERQMNTEAFF	TRBV29-1	TRBJ1-1
CASSLVAPGNIQYF	TRBV5-5	TRBJ2-4